The sequence of this T cell receptor (beta chain) was determined in a study of blood T cell repertoires in COVID-19. About the research overall: From T cells, B-cell-depleted T cells, or PBMCs came the material, which was cDNA or gDNA.

V shed 5 bases, J shed 12 bases, and the junction held 13 bases outside the gene matches. This CDR3 comprises 14 residues. From germline, CDR1 is MDHEN and CDR2 SYDVKM. TCRdb's copy holds only in-frame clones and misses some; the assay was immunoSEQ multiplex PCR. Here the sample spans 200,000 to 300,000 clones, more than 75% being singletons. This sequence joins TRBV28 and TRBJ2-1, with 7 bases fitting TRBD2. This receptor was taken from a woman aged 40 to 49 who had recovered from COVID-19. Sequencing was performed on peripheral blood. CDR3 DNA sequence: TGTGCCAGCAGTCCCCCGGGGGGAGTATTTTGGCAGTTCTTC. Protein product: CASSPPGGVFWQFF.